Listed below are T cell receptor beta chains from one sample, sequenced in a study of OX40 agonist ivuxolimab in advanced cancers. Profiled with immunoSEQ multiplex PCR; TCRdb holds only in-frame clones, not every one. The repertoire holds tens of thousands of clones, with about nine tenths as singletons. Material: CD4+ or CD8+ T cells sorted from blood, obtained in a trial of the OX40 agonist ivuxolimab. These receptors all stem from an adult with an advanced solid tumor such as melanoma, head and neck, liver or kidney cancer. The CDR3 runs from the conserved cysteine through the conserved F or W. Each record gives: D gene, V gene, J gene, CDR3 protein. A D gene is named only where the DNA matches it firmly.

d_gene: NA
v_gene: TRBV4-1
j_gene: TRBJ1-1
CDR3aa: CASSQDEGGETEAFF

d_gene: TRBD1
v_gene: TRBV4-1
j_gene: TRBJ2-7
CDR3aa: CASSRQGALSEQYF

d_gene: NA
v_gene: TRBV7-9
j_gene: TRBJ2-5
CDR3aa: CASSSPRETQYF

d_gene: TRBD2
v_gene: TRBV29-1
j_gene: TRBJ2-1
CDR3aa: CSVRREDHNEQFF

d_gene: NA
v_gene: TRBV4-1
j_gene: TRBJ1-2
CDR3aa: CASSQEWGNYGYTF

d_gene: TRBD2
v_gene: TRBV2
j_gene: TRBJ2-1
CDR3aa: CASSDPGGAYNEQFF

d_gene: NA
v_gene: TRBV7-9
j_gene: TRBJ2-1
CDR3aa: CASSLVGEQFF

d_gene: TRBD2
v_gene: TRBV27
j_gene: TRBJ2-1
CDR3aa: CASSSKPGLAGGLPYNEQFF

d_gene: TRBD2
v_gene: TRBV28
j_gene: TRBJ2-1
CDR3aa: CASFDLAGSGNEQFF

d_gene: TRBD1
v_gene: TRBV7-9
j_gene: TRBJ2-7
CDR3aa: CASSLTGEMYEQYF

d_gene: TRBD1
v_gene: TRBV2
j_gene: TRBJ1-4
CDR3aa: CASRPGQGREKLFF

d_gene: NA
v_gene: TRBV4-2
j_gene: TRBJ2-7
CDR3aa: CASSQDLPGVVSLWVEQYF

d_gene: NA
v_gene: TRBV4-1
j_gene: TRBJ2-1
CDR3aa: CASSQDGRSVTNEQFF

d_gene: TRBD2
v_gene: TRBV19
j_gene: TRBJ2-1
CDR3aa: CASSGTSEPTYNEQFF

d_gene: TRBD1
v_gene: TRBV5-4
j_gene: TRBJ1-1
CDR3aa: CASSLSQGGTEAFF

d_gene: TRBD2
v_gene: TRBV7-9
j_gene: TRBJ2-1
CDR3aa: CASSLVGLAGANEQFF

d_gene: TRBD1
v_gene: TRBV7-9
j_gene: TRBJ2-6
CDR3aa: CASSLAGTESSGANVLTF

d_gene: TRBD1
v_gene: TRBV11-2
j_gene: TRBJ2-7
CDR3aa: CASSPDTGTVYEQYF

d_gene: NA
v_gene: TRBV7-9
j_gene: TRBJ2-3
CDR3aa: CASSLAAPTQYF

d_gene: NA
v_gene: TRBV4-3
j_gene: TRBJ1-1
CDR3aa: CASSQDRYRLNTEAFF

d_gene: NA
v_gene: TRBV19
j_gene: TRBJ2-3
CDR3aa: CASRMPGRNSTDTQYF

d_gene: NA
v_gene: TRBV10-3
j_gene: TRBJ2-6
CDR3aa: CAISDEGSGANVLTF

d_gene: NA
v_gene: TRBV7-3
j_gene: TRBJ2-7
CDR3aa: CASSPGGYEQYF

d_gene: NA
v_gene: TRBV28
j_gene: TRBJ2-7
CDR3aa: CASSPTTSGEQYF

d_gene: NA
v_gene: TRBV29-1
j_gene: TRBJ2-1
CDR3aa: CSHALGHARNEQFF

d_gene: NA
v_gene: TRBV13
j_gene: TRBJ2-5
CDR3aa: CASSTRTAQETQYF

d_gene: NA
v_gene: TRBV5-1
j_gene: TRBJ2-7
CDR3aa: CASSLAPETTYEQYF

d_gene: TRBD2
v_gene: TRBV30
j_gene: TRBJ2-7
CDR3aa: CAWSLGGIYEQYF

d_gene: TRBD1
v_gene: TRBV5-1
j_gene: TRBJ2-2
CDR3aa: CASSLGQGYTGELFF

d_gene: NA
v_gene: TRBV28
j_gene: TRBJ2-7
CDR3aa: CASTGRPYEQYF

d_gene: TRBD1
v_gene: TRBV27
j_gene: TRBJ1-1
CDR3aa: CASSVGQVGTEAFF

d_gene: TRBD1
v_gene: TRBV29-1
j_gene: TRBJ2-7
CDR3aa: CSVAAGTEPYEQYF

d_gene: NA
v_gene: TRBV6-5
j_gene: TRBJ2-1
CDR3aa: CASSLTWTEQFF